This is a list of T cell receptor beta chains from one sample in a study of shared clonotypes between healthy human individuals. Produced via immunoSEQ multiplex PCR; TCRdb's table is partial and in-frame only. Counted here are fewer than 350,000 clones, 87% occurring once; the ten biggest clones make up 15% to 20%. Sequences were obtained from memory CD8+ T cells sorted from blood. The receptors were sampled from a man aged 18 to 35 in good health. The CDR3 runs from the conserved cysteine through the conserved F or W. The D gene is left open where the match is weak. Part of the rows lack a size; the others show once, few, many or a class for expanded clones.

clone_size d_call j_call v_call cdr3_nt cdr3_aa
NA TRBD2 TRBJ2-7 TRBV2 TGTGCCAGCGACGGGAGGCCCCCCTACGAGCAGTACTTC CASDGRPPYEQYF
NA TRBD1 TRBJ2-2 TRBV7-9 TGTGCCAGCAGCGACGAGGGACAGGGTAACACCGGGGAGCTGTTTTTT CASSDEGQGNTGELFF
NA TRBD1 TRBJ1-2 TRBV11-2 TGTGCCAGCACCGGCCAGGGGGGCGGCTACACCTTC CASTGQGGGYTF
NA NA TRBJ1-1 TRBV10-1 TGCGCCAGCAGTGAGTTGGGCAGCACTGAAGCTTTCTTT CASSELGSTEAFF
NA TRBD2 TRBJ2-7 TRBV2 TGTGCCAGCAGCGCGGGGGGTTCCTACGAGCAGTACTTC CASSAGGSYEQYF
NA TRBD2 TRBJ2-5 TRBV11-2 TGTGCCAGCAGCACCTGGACTAGCGGGAGTAAGGAGACCCAGTACTTC CASSTWTSGSKETQYF
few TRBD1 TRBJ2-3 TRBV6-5 TGTGCCAGCAGTTACGCGGACAGGGTATTGGGGGATACGCAGTATTTT CASSYADRVLGDTQYF
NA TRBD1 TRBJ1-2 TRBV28 TGTGCCAGCAGTCCCTCATATCAGGGGGCGAGGGGCTACACCTTC CASSPSYQGARGYTF
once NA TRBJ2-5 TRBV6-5 TGTGCCAGCAGTTACTCTCGGGAACCGGAGACCCAGTACTTC CASSYSREPETQYF
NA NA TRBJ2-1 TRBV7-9 TGTGCCAGCAGCCACGTGGGCTCCGATGAGCAGTTCTTC CASSHVGSDEQFF
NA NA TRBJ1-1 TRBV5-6 TGTGCCAGCAGCCCAGCTACAAGTCGTGGAGCTTTCTTT CASSPATSRGAFF
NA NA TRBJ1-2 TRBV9 TGTGCCAGCAGCGATGGGGGCTACTATGGCTACACCTTC CASSDGGYYGYTF
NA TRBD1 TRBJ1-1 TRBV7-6 TGTGCCAGCAGCTCCCTAGTTGGGACAGATGGCACTGAAGCTTTCTTT CASSSLVGTDGTEAFF
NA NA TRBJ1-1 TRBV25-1 TGTGCCAGCAGTGACGCCGGGGAAAACACTGAAGCTTTCTTT CASSDAGENTEAFF
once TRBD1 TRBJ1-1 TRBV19 TGTGCCAGTACCCAGGGGGGAGGGTACACTGAAGCTTTCTTT CASTQGGGYTEAFF
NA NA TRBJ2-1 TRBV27 TGTGCCAGCAGTTTACAGACAGGCTACAATGAGCAGTTCTTC CASSLQTGYNEQFF
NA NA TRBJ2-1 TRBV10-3 TGTGCCATCAGCGGCTTGGGGGTTCTAAATGAGCAGTTCTTC CAISGLGVLNEQFF
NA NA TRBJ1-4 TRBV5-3 TGTGCCAGAAGCTTAAGTCGAGGGGGAGGTGAAAAACTGTTTTTT CARSLSRGGGEKLFF
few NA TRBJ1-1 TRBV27 TGTGCCAGCAGTGGAGCGGGAGACACTGAAGCTTTCTTT CASSGAGDTEAFF
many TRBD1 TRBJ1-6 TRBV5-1 TGCGCCAGCAGCTTCCTACAGGGGGACAGCTCACCCCTCCACTTT CASSFLQGDSSPLHF
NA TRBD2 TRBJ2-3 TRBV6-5 TGTGCCAGCAGTTTGGGAGGGAGGCCCCCGACGGATACGCAGTATTTT CASSLGGRPPTDTQYF
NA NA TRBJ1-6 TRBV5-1 TGCGCCAGCAGCTTGGGGGCGGAGGGGAATTCACCCCTCCACTTT CASSLGAEGNSPLHF
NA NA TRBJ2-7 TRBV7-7 TGTGCTAGCAGCTTAAGGGTGGGGTACGAGCAGTACTTC CASSLRVGYEQYF
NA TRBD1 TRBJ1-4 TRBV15 TGTGCCACCAGCAGAGATCGAGGGACAGTGGTTGAAAAACTGTTTTTT CATSRDRGTVVEKLFF
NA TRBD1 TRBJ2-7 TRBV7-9 TGTGCCAGCAGCTTAGGGGCAGGGGGCGTCTACGAGCAGTACTTC CASSLGAGGVYEQYF
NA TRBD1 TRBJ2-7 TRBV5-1 TGCGCCAGCAGCCTCCTACCGGGACAGGGATTGGGTGAGCAGTACTTC CASSLLPGQGLGEQYF
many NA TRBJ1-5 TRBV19 TGTGCCAGTAGTCTCGATTTTGGCGGGGTCGGGAGGCCCCAGCATTTT CASSLDFGGVGRPQHF
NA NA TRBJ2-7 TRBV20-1 TGCAGTGCATGGGACCGCTACGAGCAGTACTTC CSAWDRYEQYF
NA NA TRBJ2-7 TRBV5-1 TGCGCCAGCATGGCAGCGGACCCTACTCGCTCCTACGAGCAGTACTTC CASMAADPTRSYEQYF
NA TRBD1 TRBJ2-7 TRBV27 TGTGCCAGCAGTTTATCGGGACAGCTCTACGAGCAGTACTTC CASSLSGQLYEQYF
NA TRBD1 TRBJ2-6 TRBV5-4 TGTGCCAGCAGCATGACCGGGACAGGGAGCTCTGGGGCCAACGTCCTGACTTTC CASSMTGTGSSGANVLTF
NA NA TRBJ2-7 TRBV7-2 TGTGCCAGCAGCTCAAGGAATAGCGGATCCTACGAGCAGTACTTC CASSSRNSGSYEQYF
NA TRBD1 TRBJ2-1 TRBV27 TGTGCCAGCAGTTTTGGGACAGGGACATACAATGAGCAGTTCTTC CASSFGTGTYNEQFF
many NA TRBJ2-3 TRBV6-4 TGTGCCAGCAGTGATACGGGGGAAAGGACAGATACGCAGTATTTT CASSDTGERTDTQYF
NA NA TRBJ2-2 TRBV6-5 TGTGCCAGCAGCCCGGAACCTGACTCCGGGGAGCTGTTTTTT CASSPEPDSGELFF
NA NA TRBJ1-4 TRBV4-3 TGCGCCAGCAGCCAAGACGGGGGGGCAGGGCGAGGGGAAAAACTGTTTTTT CASSQDGGAGRGEKLFF
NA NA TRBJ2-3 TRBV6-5 TGTGCCAGCAGCCACCTAGAGCCTAGCACAGATACGCAGTATTTT CASSHLEPSTDTQYF
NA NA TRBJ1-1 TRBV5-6 TGTGCCAGCAGCTCGTCAGGGAACACTGAAGCTTTCTTT CASSSSGNTEAFF
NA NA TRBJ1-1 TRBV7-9 TGTGCCAGCAGCTTAGGCCTCAGCGCTGAAGCTTTCTTT CASSLGLSAEAFF
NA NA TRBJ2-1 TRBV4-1 TGCGCCAGCAGCCAATCCCACAATGAGCAGTTCTTC CASSQSHNEQFF
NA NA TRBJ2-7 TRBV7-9 TGTGCCAGCAGCTCAGCCCCCGGGGGGCAGAGCTCCTACGAGCAGTACTTC CASSSAPGGQSSYEQYF
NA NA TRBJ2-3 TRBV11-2 TGTGCCAGCAGCTTAGTTGCAGGAACGCAGTATTTT CASSLVAGTQYF
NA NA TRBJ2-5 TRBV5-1 TGCGCCAGCAGCCCCCCCGACGGGGCTGAAGAGACCCAGTACTTC CASSPPDGAEETQYF
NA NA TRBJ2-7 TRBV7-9 TGTGCCAGCAGCTTAGATCGCGGCCTCCGTGCGGGGATGTTTGGGGAGCAGTACTTC CASSLDRGLRAGMFGEQYF
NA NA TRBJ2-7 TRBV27 TGTGCCAGCAGTTTTGGGGGGGCGACCTACGAGCAGTACTTC CASSFGGATYEQYF
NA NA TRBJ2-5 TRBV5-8 TGTGCCAGAGGTCCCCCCCTGTGGCAGGGACAAGAGACCCAGTACTTC CARGPPLWQGQETQYF
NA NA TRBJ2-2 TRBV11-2 TGTGCCAGCACCTTCGCCCGGGAGCTGTTTTTT CASTFARELFF
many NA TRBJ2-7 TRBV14 TGTGCCAGCAGCCTGGCTCCCAACGAGCAGTACTTC CASSLAPNEQYF
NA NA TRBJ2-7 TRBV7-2 TGTGCCAGCAGCTTAGTTTTACTATCGTGGGTGTACGAGCAGTACTTC CASSLVLLSWVYEQYF
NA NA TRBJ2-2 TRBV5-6 TGTGCCAGCAGCCATAAGCCTTACTCGGAGCACGGGGAGCTGTTTTTT CASSHKPYSEHGELFF
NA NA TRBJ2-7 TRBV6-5 TGTGCCAGCAGTTACCACGAGGGGAGCTACGAGCAGTACTTC CASSYHEGSYEQYF
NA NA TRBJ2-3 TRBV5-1 TGCGCCAGCAGCTTGATGGCTATCGCCACAGATACGCAGTATTTT CASSLMAIATDTQYF
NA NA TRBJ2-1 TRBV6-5 TGTGCCAGCAGTACCGACAATGAGCAGTTCTTC CASSTDNEQFF
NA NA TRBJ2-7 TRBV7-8 TGTGCCAGCAGCTTAGCGCTGAGCGGAGCCTACGAGCAGTACTTC CASSLALSGAYEQYF
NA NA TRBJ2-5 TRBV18 TGTGCCAGCTCACCACGCTTCGGGGCAGAACTTTCGGAGACCCAGTACTTC CASSPRFGAELSETQYF
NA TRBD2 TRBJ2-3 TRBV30 TGTGCCTGCCAAGAATGGGGACTAGCGGGATTCACAGATACGCAGTATTTT CACQEWGLAGFTDTQYF
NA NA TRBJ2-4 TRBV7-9 TGTGCCAGCAGCTTAGACCCTTCGAGGGGAAACATTCAGTACTTC CASSLDPSRGNIQYF